This T cell receptor (beta chain) originates from a study of tumor and adjacent non-tumor tissue in lung cancer. Study as a whole: Aged roughly 31 to 76 years, patients included more than nine men and about five women with stage I to III disease. Each sample yielded millions of productive TCRbeta reads on average.

RNA was extracted from bulk tissue without any cell sorting. General study results and limits: Tumor repertoires had a smaller top 100 clone share than normal lung. Patients with more diverse tumor TCRs had worse survival.

TCRbeta libraries were built with three rounds of nested PCR, modified from ARM-PCR. TCRdb itself ran the multiplex PCR reads through MiXCR, one entry per CDR3 protein. This table holds 76,000 or so distinct CDR3 sequences, around 65% found once. CDR3 length: 12 amino acids. A word on this clonotype: Its antigen is unknown. Sequence at one end of the junction differs from germline and may be a read error.

Sequencing used lung tumor tissue. This chain connects TRBV12-3 or TRBV12-4 to TRBJ2-3; D remains unclear. The receptor comes from a woman aged 70-85 years with non-small cell lung cancer. CDR3 bases: TGTGCCAGCAGCCAATCCACAGATAAGCAGTATTTT. It codes for CASSQSTDKQYF.